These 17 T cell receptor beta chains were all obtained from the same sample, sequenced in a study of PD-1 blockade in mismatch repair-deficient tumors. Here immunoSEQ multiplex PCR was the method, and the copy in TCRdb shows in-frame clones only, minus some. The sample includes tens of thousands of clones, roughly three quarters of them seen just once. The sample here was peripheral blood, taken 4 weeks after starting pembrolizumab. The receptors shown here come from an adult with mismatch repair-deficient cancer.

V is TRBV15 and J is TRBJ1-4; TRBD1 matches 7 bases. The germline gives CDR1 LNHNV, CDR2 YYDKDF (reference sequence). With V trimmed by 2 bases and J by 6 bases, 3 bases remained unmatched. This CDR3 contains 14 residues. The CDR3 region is CATSRKTGDEKLFF. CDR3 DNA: TGTGCCACCAGCAGAAAAACAGGGGATGAAAAACTGTTTTTT. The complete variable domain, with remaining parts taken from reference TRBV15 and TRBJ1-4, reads DAMVIQNPRYQVTQFGKPVTLSCSQTLNHNVMYWYQQKSSQAPKLLFHYYDKDFNNEADTPDNFQSRRPNTSFCFLDIRSPGLGDTAMYLCATSRKTGDEKLFFGSGTQLSVL.

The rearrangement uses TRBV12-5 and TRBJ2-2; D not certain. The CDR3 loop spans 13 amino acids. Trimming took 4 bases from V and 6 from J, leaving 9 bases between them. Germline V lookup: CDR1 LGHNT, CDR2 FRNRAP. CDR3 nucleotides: TGTGCTAGTGGTTCTTGGGTCGCCGGGGAGCTGTTTTTT. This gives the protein CASGSWVAGELFF.

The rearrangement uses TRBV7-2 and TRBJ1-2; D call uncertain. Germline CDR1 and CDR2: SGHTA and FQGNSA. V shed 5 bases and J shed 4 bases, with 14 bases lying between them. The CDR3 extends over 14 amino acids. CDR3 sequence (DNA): TGTGCCAGCAGCCGCGACACACAATTCTATGGCTACACCTTC. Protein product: CASSRDTQFYGYTF.

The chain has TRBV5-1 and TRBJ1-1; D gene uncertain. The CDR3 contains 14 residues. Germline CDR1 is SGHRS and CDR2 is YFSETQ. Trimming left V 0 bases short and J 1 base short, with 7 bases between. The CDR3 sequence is CASSLGQRNTEAFF. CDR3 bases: TGCGCCAGCAGCTTGGGGCAGAGGAACACTGAAGCTTTCTTT.

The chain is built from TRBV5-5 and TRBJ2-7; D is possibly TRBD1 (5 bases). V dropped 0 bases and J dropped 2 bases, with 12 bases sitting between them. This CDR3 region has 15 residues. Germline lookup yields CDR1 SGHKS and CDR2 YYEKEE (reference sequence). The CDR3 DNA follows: TGTGCCAGCAGCTTGGGAGGACACGATGCCTACGAGCAGTACTTC. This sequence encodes CASSLGGHDAYEQYF.

The CDR3 region is CASSPTDRGIQPQHF. The CDR3 DNA sequence: TGTGCCAGCTCACCAACGGACAGGGGGATTCAGCCCCAGCATTTT. The chain employs TRBV18 and TRBJ1-5; 10 bases map to TRBD1. The CDR3 totals 15 residues. V shed 2 bases and J 6 bases; nucleotides not matched to a gene: 4. Germline CDR1 KGHSH, CDR2 LQKENI.

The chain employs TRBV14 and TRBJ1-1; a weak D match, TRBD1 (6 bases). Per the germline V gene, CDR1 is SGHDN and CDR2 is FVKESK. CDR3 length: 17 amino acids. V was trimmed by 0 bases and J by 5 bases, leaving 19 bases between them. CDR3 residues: CASSQEEGPLQGTEAFF. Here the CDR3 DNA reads TGTGCCAGCAGCCAAGAGGAGGGCCCTCTACAGGGAACTGAAGCTTTCTTT.

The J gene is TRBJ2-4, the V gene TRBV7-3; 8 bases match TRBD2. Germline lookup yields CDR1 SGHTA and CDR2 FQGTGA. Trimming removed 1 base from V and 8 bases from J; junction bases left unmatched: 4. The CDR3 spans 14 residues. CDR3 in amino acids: CASSLKGLGDIQYF. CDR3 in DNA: TGTGCCAGCAGCTTAAAGGGACTAGGGGACATTCAGTACTTC.

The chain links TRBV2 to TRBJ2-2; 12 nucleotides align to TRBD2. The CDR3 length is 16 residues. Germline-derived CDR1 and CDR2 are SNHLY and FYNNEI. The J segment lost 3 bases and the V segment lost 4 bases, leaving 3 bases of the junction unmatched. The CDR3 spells CASSATSGSYTGELFF. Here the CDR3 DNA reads TGTGCCAGCAGTGCGACTAGCGGGAGTTACACCGGGGAGCTGTTTTTT.

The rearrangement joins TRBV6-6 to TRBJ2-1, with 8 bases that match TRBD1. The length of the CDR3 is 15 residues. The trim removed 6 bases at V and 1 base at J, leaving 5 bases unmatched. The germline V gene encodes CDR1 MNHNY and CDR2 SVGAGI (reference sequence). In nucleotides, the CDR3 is TGTGCCAGCAGGTCGACAGGGGATTCCTACAATGAGCAGTTCTTC. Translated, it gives CASRSTGDSYNEQFF.

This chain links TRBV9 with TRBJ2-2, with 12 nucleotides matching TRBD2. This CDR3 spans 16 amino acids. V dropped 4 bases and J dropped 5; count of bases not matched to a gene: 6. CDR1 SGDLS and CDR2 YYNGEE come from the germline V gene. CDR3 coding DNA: TGTGCCAGCAGCTTTCGGACTAGCGGGGTTACCGGGGAGCTGTTTTTT. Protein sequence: CASSFRTSGVTGELFF.

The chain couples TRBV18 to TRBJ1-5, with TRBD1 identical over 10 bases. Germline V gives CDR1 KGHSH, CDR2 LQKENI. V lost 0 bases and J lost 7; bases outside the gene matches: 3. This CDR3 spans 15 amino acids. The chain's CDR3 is CASSPPWDRGQPQHF. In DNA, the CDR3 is TGTGCCAGCTCACCACCTTGGGACAGGGGCCAGCCCCAGCATTTT.

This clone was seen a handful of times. CDR3 amino acids: CASSQVGSSGNNEQFF. The CDR3 DNA follows: TGTGCCAGCAGCCAAGTTGGTTCTAGCGGGAACAATGAGCAGTTCTTC. The V call is TRBV4-2, the J call TRBJ2-1, with 9 bases matching TRBD2. CDR1 is LGHNA, CDR2 YNFKEQ, per germline. The ends lost 1 base at V and 5 bases at J; junction bases unmatched: 6. The CDR3 loop spans 16 amino acids.

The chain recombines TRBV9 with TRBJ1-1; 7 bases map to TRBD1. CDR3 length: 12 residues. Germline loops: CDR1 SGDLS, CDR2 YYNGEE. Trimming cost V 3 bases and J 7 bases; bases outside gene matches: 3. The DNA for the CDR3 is TGTGCCAGCAGCGACGACAGGGATGAAGCTTTCTTT. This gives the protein CASSDDRDEAFF.

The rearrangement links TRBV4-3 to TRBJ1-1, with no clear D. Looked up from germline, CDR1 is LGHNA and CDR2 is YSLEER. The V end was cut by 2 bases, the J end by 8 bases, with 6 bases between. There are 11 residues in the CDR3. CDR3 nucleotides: TGCGCCAGCAGCCAATTCGGCGAAGCTTTCTTT. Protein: CASSQFGEAFF.

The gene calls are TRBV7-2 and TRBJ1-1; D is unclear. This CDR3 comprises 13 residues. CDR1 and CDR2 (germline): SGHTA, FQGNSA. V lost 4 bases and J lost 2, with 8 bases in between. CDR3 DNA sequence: TGTGCCAGCAGCTCGAATATAAACACTGAAGCTTTCTTT. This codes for CASSSNINTEAFF.

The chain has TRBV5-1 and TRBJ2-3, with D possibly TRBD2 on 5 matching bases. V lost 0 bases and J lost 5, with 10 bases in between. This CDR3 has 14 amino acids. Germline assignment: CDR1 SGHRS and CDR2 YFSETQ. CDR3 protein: CASSLEGVVDTQYF. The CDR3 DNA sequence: TGCGCCAGCAGCTTGGAGGGAGTCGTAGATACGCAGTATTTT.